Listed below are T cell receptor beta chains from one sample, sequenced in a study of blood T cell repertoires in COVID-19. Sequencing was performed with immunoSEQ multiplex PCR; in TCRdb, only in-frame clones are kept and a portion is missing. The sample includes 250,000 to 300,000 clones, 80% to 85% of them seen just once. Sequences were obtained from peripheral blood. These receptors were taken from a woman in her fifties or sixties with active or convalescent COVID-19. Both conserved end residues are part of each CDR3. D genes are given only for firm matches. Rows give clone size only sometimes, using once, few, many, or a class for an expanded clone.

abundance,j_gene,d_gene,len,v_gene,CDR3nt,CDR3aa
NA,TRBJ1-5,NA,14,TRBV6-5,TGTGCCAGCAGGGCGACGGGGACAAATCAGCCCCAGCATTTT,CASRATGTNQPQHF
NA,TRBJ2-7,NA,12,TRBV2,TGTGCCAGCGGAGGGAGGACCTACGAGCAGTACTTC,CASGGRTYEQYF
NA,TRBJ1-2,TRBD1,16,TRBV11-2,TGTGCCAGCAGCGCGGGGACAGGTGGTTCTAACTATGGCTACACCTTC,CASSAGTGGSNYGYTF
NA,TRBJ1-1,NA,14,TRBV5-4,TGTGCCAGCAGCTCGGGGGGCGTTATGACTGAAGCTTTCTTT,CASSSGGVMTEAFF
NA,TRBJ2-3,NA,15,TRBV5-6,TGTGCCAGCAGCTTGGGAGCGGGCCGCACAGATACGCAGTATTTT,CASSLGAGRTDTQYF
once,TRBJ1-2,NA,14,TRBV18,TGTGCCAGCTCACTCTTGGACAGTAACTATGGCTACACCTTC,CASSLLDSNYGYTF
NA,TRBJ1-5,NA,15,TRBV19,TGTGCCAGTAGGACTACAGGGCGGGCGAATCAGCCCCAGCATTTT,CASRTTGRANQPQHF
once,TRBJ2-1,TRBD2,17,TRBV28,TGTGCCAGCAGTACCCCGGGCGGGGGGGGCTCCTACAATGAGCAGTTCTTC,CASSTPGGGGSYNEQFF
NA,TRBJ2-3,TRBD2,16,TRBV7-8,TGTGCCAGCAGCTTAGTGGCGGGAGAAAGAGGAGATACGCAGTATTTT,CASSLVAGERGDTQYF
few,TRBJ2-2,TRBD1,14,TRBV2,TGTGCCAGCAGGGGGGACAGATACACCGGGGAGCTGTTTTTT,CASRGDRYTGELFF
NA,TRBJ2-7,TRBD1,12,TRBV27,TGTGCCAGCCGCAGGGGGCACACCGAGCAGTACTTC,CASRRGHTEQYF
NA,TRBJ2-1,NA,14,TRBV3-1/TRBV3-2,TGTGCCAGCAGCTATTTAGACAGCTACAATGAGCAGTTCTTC,CASSYLDSYNEQFF
NA,TRBJ1-1,TRBD1,15,TRBV6-5,TGTGCCAGCAGTTTGGGACAGCTCTGGAACACTGAAGCTTTCTTT,CASSLGQLWNTEAFF
NA,TRBJ1-1,TRBD1,15,TRBV6-5,TGTGCCAGCAACTGGGAGCGGACAGGGGGCAATGAAGCTTTCTTT,CASNWERTGGNEAFF
NA,TRBJ2-7,NA,15,TRBV6-7,TGTGCCAGCAGCGAGGGAGGTTTGAGCTCCTACGAGCAGTACTTC,CASSEGGLSSYEQYF
NA,TRBJ2-2,NA,17,TRBV7-9,TGTGCCAGCAGCTTACTTAAAGGGGACTCGAACACCGGGGAGCTGTTTTTT,CASSLLKGDSNTGELFF
NA,TRBJ2-5,NA,12,TRBV6-2/TRBV6-3,TGTGCCAGCAGTTTGGGGGCGGAGACCCAGTACTTC,CASSLGAETQYF
NA,TRBJ1-1,NA,13,TRBV19,TGTGCCAGTAGTATCGAACAGAGCACTGAAGCTTTCTTT,CASSIEQSTEAFF